The next 27 T cell receptor beta chains were all read from a single sample in a study of monozygotic twins with inflammatory bowel disease. Reanalyzing the 5' RACE reads, TCRdb keeps one entry per CDR3 protein, without DNA. The listing contains 210,000 or so distinct CDR3 sequences. The sequenced sample was blood. The receptors were gathered from a human donor with ulcerative colitis or Crohn's disease, or a healthy co-twin of an affected twin (not recorded which).

This chain links TRBV12-3 or TRBV12-4 with TRBJ1-2; lacking DNA, the TRBD1 call made by TCRdb goes unchecked. The length of the CDR3 is 13 residues. This CDR3 reads CATSRGRRDGYTF.

CDR3 sequence: CASSYDTSPLHF. The rearrangement links TRBV7-9 to TRBJ1-6. The CDR3 is 12 amino acids. The germline V gene has CDR1 SEHNR and CDR2 FQNEAQ (reference sequence).

The gene calls are TRBV4-1 and TRBJ2-1; checking the TCRdb D call of TRBD2 is not possible without DNA. From germline, CDR1 is MGHRA and CDR2 YSYEKL. The CDR3 runs 19 residues. CDR3: CASSRGSGGASSLYNEQFF.

The chain combines TRBV4-1 with TRBJ2-7; TCRdb's D call of TRBD1 is untestable without DNA. From germline, CDR1 is MGHRA and CDR2 YSYEKL. CDR3 length: 18 residues. CDR3 region: CASSQDKGTGGVSYEQYF.

The chain employs TRBV5-4 and TRBJ1-2; TCRdb indicates TRBD1, and absent DNA this call remains unverified. The CDR3 is 15 amino acids. From germline, CDR1 is SGHNT and CDR2 YYREEE (reference sequence). The CDR3 protein is CASSLGDRKNYGYTF.

This chain connects TRBV5-5 to TRBJ1-2. CDR1 and CDR2 from the germline V gene are SGHKS and YYEKEE (reference sequence). This CDR3 has 13 residues. This CDR3 reads CASSFDTVGGYTF.

This chain joins TRBV29-1 and TRBJ1-4. This CDR3 is 12 amino acids long. Germline CDR1 SQVTM, CDR2 ANQGSEA. The CDR3 spells CSVAGNNEKLFF.

The chain joins TRBV7-2 to TRBJ2-3. The CDR3 consists of 13 residues. Germline CDR1 SGHTA, CDR2 FQGNSA. The CDR3 loop reads CASSQPGTDTQYF.

The J gene is TRBJ2-7, the V gene TRBV7-9; the D call of TRBD2 rests on TCRdb alone, since no DNA is present to check it. In germline, CDR1 is SEHNR, CDR2 FQNEAQ (reference sequence). The CDR3 runs 14 residues. CDR3: CASSLGGLPDEQYF.

CDR3: CATSGGVSNQPQHF. The V gene is TRBV6-6, the J gene TRBJ1-5. Germline CDR1 reads MNHNY; CDR2 reads SVGAGI (reference sequence). This CDR3 comprises 14 residues.

The J gene is TRBJ2-3, the V gene TRBV5-1; TCRdb's D call, TRBD2, is unchecked because there is no DNA. This CDR3 is 14 amino acids long. From germline, CDR1 is SGHRS and CDR2 YFSETQ. CDR3 region: CASSGTSGTDTQYF.

The chain links TRBV27 to TRBJ2-1; TCRdb names TRBD2, which stays unverified in the absence of DNA. The CDR3 consists of 15 residues. Germline V CDR1 and CDR2: MNHEY, SMNVEV (reference sequence). The CDR3 here is CASSLGLAMFNEQFF.

This chain connects TRBV20-1 to TRBJ2-1. Germline values: CDR1 DFQATT, CDR2 SNEGSKA (reference sequence). The CDR3 sequence is 14 residues long. CDR3 amino acids: CSATGPSIYNEQFF.

The chain uses TRBV3-1 and TRBJ1-3. The CDR3 is 15 amino acids. Germline lookup yields CDR1 LGHDT and CDR2 YNNKEL (reference sequence). Here the CDR3 reads CASSQPLTSGNTIYF.

This chain's CDR3 is CASSQVGTVNTEAFF. The gene calls are TRBV4-3 and TRBJ1-1; TCRdb returns TRBD1, unconfirmable since there is no DNA. Germline lookup yields CDR1 LGHNA and CDR2 YSLEER. This CDR3 has 15 residues.

This chain uses TRBV12-3 or TRBV12-4 with TRBJ2-3; without DNA, the TCRdb call of TRBD1 cannot be checked. The CDR3 runs 15 residues. The CDR3 sequence: CASSPFIPRTDTQYF.

This chain links TRBV6-1 with TRBJ2-7; TCRdb lists TRBD1, though no DNA is available to test this call. Germline V gene data show CDR1 as MNHNS and CDR2 as SASEGT. The CDR3 loop spans 15 amino acids. The CDR3 loop is CASRTQTGSPYEQYF.

The J gene is TRBJ2-3, the V gene TRBV25-1; checking the TCRdb D call of TRBD2 is not possible without DNA. In germline, CDR1 is MGHDK, CDR2 SYGVNS. The CDR3 totals 21 residues. CDR3 sequence reads: CASSELGPELSGTKLTDTQYF.

The V gene is TRBV7-2, the J gene TRBJ2-7; absent DNA, TCRdb's TRBD1 call cannot be checked. Germline V CDR1 and CDR2: SGHTA, FQGNSA. There are 15 residues in the CDR3. The CDR3 sequence is CASSSQTGATYEQYF.

The V and J genes are TRBV5-1 and TRBJ2-2; TCRdb names TRBD1, which stays unverified in the absence of DNA. This CDR3 spans 13 amino acids. CDR1 and CDR2 from the germline V gene are SGHRS and YFSETQ. The CDR3: CASSFDRTGELFF. The variable domain in full, completed from reference TRBV5-1 and TRBJ2-2, reads KAGVTQTPRYLIKTRGQQVTLSCSPISGHRSVSWYQQTPGQGLQFLFEYFSETQRNKGNFPGRFSGRQFSNSRSEMNVSTLELGDSALYLCASSFDRTGELFFGEGSRLTVL.

The CDR3 is CASSYNSYGYTF. V is TRBV6-5 and J is TRBJ1-2. Germline CDR1 MNHEY, CDR2 SVGAGI. This CDR3 is 12 amino acids long.

The chain employs TRBV30 and TRBJ1-5; TCRdb lists TRBD1, though no DNA is available to test this call. CDR1 and CDR2 (germline): GTSNPN, SVGIG (reference sequence). The CDR3 contains 15 residues. The CDR3 reads CAWSVGGRGNQPQHF.

The CDR3 is CASSLTGAHYEQYF. The chain carries TRBV19 and TRBJ2-7. This CDR3 contains 14 residues. Germline-derived CDR1 and CDR2 are LNHDA and SQIVND (reference sequence).

The CDR3 loop reads CASSRTGATEAFF. The rearrangement uses TRBV3-1 and TRBJ1-1; no DNA is available, so the TRBD1 call from TCRdb remains unchecked. Germline CDR1 and CDR2: LGHDT and YNNKEL (reference sequence). This CDR3 region has 13 residues.

The rearrangement links TRBV12-3 or TRBV12-4 to TRBJ1-2. CDR3 length: 15 amino acids. CDR3 region: CASSLKSTANYGYAF.

This rearrangement joins TRBV29-1 to TRBJ2-2. CDR1 and CDR2 (germline): SQVTM, ANQGSEA. CDR3 length: 12 residues. The CDR3 reads CSVMNDGGELFF.

V gene TRBV4-2 combines with J gene TRBJ2-1; the TCRdb D gene call, TRBD1, has no DNA to confirm it. Looked up from germline, CDR1 is LGHNA and CDR2 is YNFKEQ. The CDR3 extends over 15 amino acids. This chain's CDR3 is CASSPHRVLFGQQFF.